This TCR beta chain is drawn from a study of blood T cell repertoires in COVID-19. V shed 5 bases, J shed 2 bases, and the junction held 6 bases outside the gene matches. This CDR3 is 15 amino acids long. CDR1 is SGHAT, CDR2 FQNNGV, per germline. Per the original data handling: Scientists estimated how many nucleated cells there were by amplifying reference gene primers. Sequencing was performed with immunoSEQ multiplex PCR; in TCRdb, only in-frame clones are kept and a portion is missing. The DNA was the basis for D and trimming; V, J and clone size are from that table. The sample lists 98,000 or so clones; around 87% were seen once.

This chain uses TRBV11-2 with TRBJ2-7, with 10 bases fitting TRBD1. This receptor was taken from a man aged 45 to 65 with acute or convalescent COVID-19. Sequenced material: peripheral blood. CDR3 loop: CASSQPGQGTYEQYF. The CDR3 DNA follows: TGTGCCAGCAGCCAACCGGGACAGGGGACCTACGAGCAGTACTTC.